This T cell receptor (beta chain) was captured in a study of blood T cell repertoires in COVID-19 (dated by TCRdb to 2020 to 2021). Regarding the complete study: Collaborator samples came from the United States, Italy and Spain and covered acute and convalescent phases of COVID-19. The material from the prospective study consisted of cDNA or gDNA derived from T cells, B-cell-depleted T cells, or PBMCs. Deeply sampled blood TCRbeta repertoires from subjects exposed to, actively infected with, or recovered from COVID-19 were included in the dataset. A freely available public database, intended as a resource for researchers studying the immune response to SARS-CoV-2, is where the repertoires were released. The samples were drawn from the first 160 participants of the ongoing ImmuneRACE study and from about 1,200 subjects provided by 6 global collaborators. Nearly every sample came with metadata listing a de-identified subject ID, COVID-19 status, age in years and sex. HLA class I and class II types, where available, came from metadata supplied by the sample provider rather than from assay-based typing. Overall study results and their limits: The amount of clinical and demographic metadata varied by source and participant and was provided uncurated.

With respect to this clone: Its antigen remains undetermined. No much larger clone exists at a distance of one base, and base qualities are not known.

Whole blood was collected in K2EDTA tubes by collaborating institutions according to the institutions' own protocols. For TCRbeta analysis, collaborators shipped samples in one of three forms: frozen whole blood, isolated PBMCs, or DNA extracted from either of those sample types. TCRbeta CDR3 regions were amplified from genomic DNA using the immunoSEQ Assay, a bias-controlled multiplex PCR. On the study's bioinformatics: The number of nucleated cells in each sample was estimated by amplification of reference gene primers within the assay. To quantify the absolute abundance of each unique TCRbeta CDR3 rearrangement, sequence reads were collapsed and filtered. For each sample, productive Simpson clonality was calculated as the square root of Simpson's diversity index over productive rearrangements. The clones in this table, taken by TCRdb from immuneACCESS, are in-frame only. Not every clone is retained; where verified, under half of the shortfall comes from an unresolved V gene, and the cause of the rest is unknown. That table is the source of V, J and clone size, and D and trimming were worked out from the DNA. The table for this sample lists approximately 190,000 clones; 84% of them were counted only once. The ten largest clonotypes hold around 15% of the sample.

There are 11 amino acids in the CDR3, from cysteine to phenylalanine inclusive. Of all the DNA, just the CDR3 is kept, 33 bases in frame from base 1. V sheds 4 bases and J sheds 11 bases, leaving 9 bases between their ends. The germline V gene specifies MNHEY as CDR1 and SVGEGT as CDR2. Sequencing used peripheral blood. The clonotype was recovered from a young man with active or convalescent COVID-19. The rearrangement combines TRBV6-2 or TRBV6-3 with TRBJ1-5; a weak D assignment points to TRBD1 (5 bases agree). Read as DNA, the sequence is TGTGCCAGCAGTTGGCAGGGTTCCCAGCATTTT. This yields the protein CASSWQGSQHF.